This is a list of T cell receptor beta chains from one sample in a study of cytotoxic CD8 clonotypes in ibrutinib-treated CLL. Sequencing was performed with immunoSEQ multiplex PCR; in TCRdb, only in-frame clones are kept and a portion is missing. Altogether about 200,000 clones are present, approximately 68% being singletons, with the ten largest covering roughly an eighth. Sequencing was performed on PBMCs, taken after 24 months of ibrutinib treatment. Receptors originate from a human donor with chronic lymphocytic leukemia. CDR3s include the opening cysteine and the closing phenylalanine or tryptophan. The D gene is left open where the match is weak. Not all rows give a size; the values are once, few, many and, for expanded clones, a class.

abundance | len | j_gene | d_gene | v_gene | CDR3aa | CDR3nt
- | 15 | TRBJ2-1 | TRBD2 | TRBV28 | CASSYPSGKGYEQFF | TGTGCCAGCAGTTACCCTAGCGGGAAGGGATATGAGCAGTTCTTC
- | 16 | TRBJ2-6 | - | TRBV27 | CASSSGRSSGANVLTF | TGTGCCAGCAGTTCTGGCAGAAGCTCTGGGGCCAACGTCCTGACTTTC
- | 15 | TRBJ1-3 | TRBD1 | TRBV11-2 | CASSPTGGAGNTIYF | TGTGCCAGCAGCCCGACAGGGGGCGCTGGAAACACCATATATTTT
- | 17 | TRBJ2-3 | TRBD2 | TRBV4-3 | CASSLRLAGELGDTQYF | TGCGCCAGCAGCCTTAGACTAGCGGGAGAGTTAGGAGATACGCAGTATTTT
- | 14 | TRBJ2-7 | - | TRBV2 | CASSERRQGYEQYF | TGTGCCAGCAGTGAAAGACGGCAAGGCTACGAGCAGTACTTC
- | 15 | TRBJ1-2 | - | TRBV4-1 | CASSPKTADNYGYTF | TGCGCCAGCAGCCCCAAAACAGCAGATAACTATGGCTACACCTTC
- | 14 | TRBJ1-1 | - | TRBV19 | CASSNPGTNTEAFF | TGTGCCAGTAGTAATCCGGGGACGAACACTGAAGCTTTCTTT
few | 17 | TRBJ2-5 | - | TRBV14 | CASSLQRRRRDQETQYF | TGTGCCAGCAGCCTTCAACGTAGGCGGAGGGATCAAGAGACCCAGTACTTC
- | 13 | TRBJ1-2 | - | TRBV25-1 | CASRGQGLYGYTF | TGTGCCAGCAGGGGACAAGGCCTGTATGGCTACACCTTC
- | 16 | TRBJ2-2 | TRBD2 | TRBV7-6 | CASSARLAGIAGELFF | TGTGCCAGCAGCGCGAGACTAGCGGGTATAGCCGGGGAGCTGTTTTTT
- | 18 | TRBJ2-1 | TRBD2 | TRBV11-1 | CASSSDKKTSGKYNEQFF | TGTGCCAGCAGCTCCGATAAGAAGACTAGCGGGAAGTACAATGAGCAGTTCTTC
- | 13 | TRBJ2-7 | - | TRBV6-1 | CASSEGRRGEQYF | TGTGCCAGCAGTGAAGGACGGCGGGGCGAGCAGTACTTC
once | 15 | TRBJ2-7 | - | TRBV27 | CASSLFRAPTYEQYF | TGTGCCAGCAGTCTATTCAGAGCCCCCACCTACGAGCAGTACTTC
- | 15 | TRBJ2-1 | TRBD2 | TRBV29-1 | CSVILAGVSYNEQFF | TGCAGCGTTATCTTAGCGGGAGTTTCCTACAATGAGCAGTTCTTC
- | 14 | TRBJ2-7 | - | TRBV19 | CASSPRGSFYEQYF | TGTGCCAGTAGTCCCCGAGGGAGTTTTTACGAGCAGTACTTC
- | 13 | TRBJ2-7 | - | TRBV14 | CASSQVRGSGQYF | TGTGCCAGCAGCCAAGTCCGAGGGTCCGGACAGTACTTC
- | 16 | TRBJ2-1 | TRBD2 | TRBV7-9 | CASSQRAGGPVLKQFF | TGTGCCAGCAGCCAGAGAGCGGGAGGGCCCGTCTTAAAGCAGTTCTTC
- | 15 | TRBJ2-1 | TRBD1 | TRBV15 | CATSSRDRGHNEQFF | TGTGCCACCAGCTCCCGGGACAGGGGGCACAATGAGCAGTTCTTC
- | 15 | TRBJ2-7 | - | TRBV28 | CASSYTGASSYEQYF | TGTGCCAGCAGTTACACAGGCGCCTCATCCTACGAGCAGTACTTC
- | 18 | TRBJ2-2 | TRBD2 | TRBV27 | CASSFSGATLTNTGELFF | TGTGCCAGCAGTTTCAGCGGGGCGACCTTAACGAACACCGGGGAGCTGTTTTTT